These 24 T cell receptor beta chains originate from one sample sequenced in a study of T-cell memory formation after mild COVID-19. One entry per CDR3 protein, called by TCRdb with MiXCR from the 5' RACE reads. This table has tens of thousands of distinct CDR3 sequences, over 6.5% appearing once. The sequencing input was PBMCs or a T cell subset sorted from them (not recorded which). The receptors stem from an adult who had mild COVID-19 (a few samples of this study predate the infection). Cell type and time point are not known.

V is TRBV10-3 and J is TRBJ1-2, with D perhaps matching TRBD1 (6 bases). Trimming stripped 4 bases from V and 4 bases from J, with 16 bases between. Looked up from germline, CDR1 is ENHRY and CDR2 is SYGVKD. This CDR3 is 15 amino acids long. CDR3 amino acids: CAISATGPSLYGYTF. The CDR3 region has the DNA TGTGCCATCAGTGCAACAGGGCCGTCCCTCTATGGCTACACCTTC.

A word on this clonotype: One end of the junction fails to match germline, which may point to a read error. The genes are TRBV29-1 and TRBJ2-3; D gene unclear. The germline gives CDR1 SQVTM, CDR2 ANQGSEA. This CDR3 comprises 14 residues. This CDR3 reads CSVDELYGTDAQYF. The CDR3 DNA is TGCAGCGTTGATGAGCTGTACGGCACAGATGCGCAGTATTTT.

Of note for this clonotype: A read error may be the cause here, since a much bigger clone is one base away. This sequence joins TRBV2 and TRBJ2-1; 8 bases match TRBD1. Losses at the gene ends were 8 bases for V and 4 bases for J; bases not matched to a gene: 7. The CDR3 consists of 14 residues. Germline CDR1 reads SNHLY; CDR2 reads FYNNEI. The CDR3 bases are TGTGCCAGCTCGACAGGGGTCACTTACAATGAGCAGTTCTTC. Protein sequence: CASSTGVTYNEQFF.

Ten or more counts support this clonotype. CDR3 in amino acids: CASSPLSGRTLYEQYF. The CDR3 bases are TGTGCCAGCAGCCCCCTCAGCGGGAGGACCCTATACGAGCAGTACTTC. The V call is TRBV7-9, the J call TRBJ2-7; 9 nucleotides agree with TRBD2. CDR3 length: 16 residues. Germline V lookup: CDR1 SEHNR, CDR2 FQNEAQ (reference sequence). The ends lost 5 bases at V and 4 bases at J; junction bases unmatched: 12. Variable domain in full (rest from reference TRBV7-9 and TRBJ2-7): DTGVSQNPRHKITKRGQNVTFRCDPISEHNRLYWYRQTLGQGPEFLTYFQNEAQLEKSRLLSDRFSAERPKGSFSTLEIQRTEQGDSAMYLCASSPLSGRTLYEQYFGPGTRLTVT.

This clonotype appeared many times. The V gene is TRBV5-1, the J gene TRBJ2-1; TRBD2 matches 9 bases. The V segment lost 4 bases and the J segment 9 bases; nucleotides outside the gene matches: 5. The CDR3 covers 13 residues. Germline V lookup: CDR1 SGHRS, CDR2 YFSETQ. In DNA, the CDR3 is TGCGCCAGCAGCAAAGGACTAGCGCTTGAGCAGTTCTTC. This gives the protein CASSKGLALEQFF.

This clonotype showed up many times. This chain connects TRBV5-1 to TRBJ2-7; perhaps TRBD2 as D (6 bases). In germline, CDR1 is SGHRS, CDR2 YFSETQ. The CDR3 contains 13 residues. Between the trimmed V and J ends, which lost 0 bases and 6 bases, there was a span of 10 bases. The CDR3 loop is CASSLDPGGEQYF. Written as DNA, the CDR3 is TGCGCCAGCAGCTTGGACCCCGGGGGCGAGCAGTACTTC.

This clonotype was counted at least ten times. The rearrangement links TRBV11-2 to TRBJ2-6; the D gene is possibly TRBD2 (6 bases). CDR3 length equals 17 residues. V lost 5 bases to trimming and J lost 0 bases, with 14 bases between them. Germline-derived CDR1 and CDR2 are SGHAT and FQNNGV. The CDR3 bases are TGTGCCAGCAGCCTCCGGAGGGCCGGCTCTGGGGCCAACGTCCTGACTTTC. Its translation is CASSLRRAGSGANVLTF.

This clonotype appeared a few times. V usage is TRBV9 and J usage is TRBJ1-3; D ambiguous. Germline CDR1 and CDR2: SGDLS and YYNGEE. The CDR3 loop spans 11 amino acids. V gave up 2 bases and J gave up 8 bases, with 5 bases separating them. CDR3 protein: CASSVEDTIYF. For the CDR3, the DNA is TGTGCCAGCAGCGTGGAGGACACCATATATTTT. Filled out from reference TRBV9 and TRBJ1-3, the complete variable domain reads DSGVTQTPKHLITATGQRVTLRCSPRSGDLSVYWYQQSLDQGLQFLIQYYNGEERAKGNILERFSAQQFPDLHSELNLSSLELGDSALYFCASSVEDTIYFGEGSWLTVV.

There are many counts of this clonotype. The DNA for the CDR3 is TGTGCCAGCAGCTTAGGAAGTGTCTGGACAGGGCAGAATGAGCAGTTCTTC. Translating gives CASSLGSVWTGQNEQFF. This chain uses TRBV11-2 with TRBJ2-1, with 8 bases that match TRBD1. In germline, CDR1 is SGHAT, CDR2 FQNNGV. This CDR3 is built from 17 residues. Trimming took 1 base from V and 7 from J; bases not matched to a gene: 12.

The gene calls are TRBV12-3 or TRBV12-4 and TRBJ1-5, with D perhaps matching TRBD1 (6 bases). The V and J ends lost 7 bases and 7 bases respectively, with 17 bases between them. The CDR3 length is 14 residues. Here the CDR3 reads CASIAGQSGQPQHF. CDR3 nucleotides: TGTGCCAGCATCGCCGGACAGTCCGGGCAGCCCCAGCATTTT.

The chain's CDR3 is CASSVEGTSLNEQFF. CDR3 bases: TGTGCCAGCAGCGTAGAAGGGACTAGCCTTAATGAGCAGTTCTTC. The chain is built from TRBV9 and TRBJ2-1; 9 positions match TRBD2. The CDR3 consists of 15 residues. J gave up 7 bases and V 0 bases, and 5 bases lay outside the gene matches. CDR1 SGDLS and CDR2 YYNGEE come from the germline V gene.

The table lists this clonotype with many counts. The chain uses TRBV27 and TRBJ2-2; D gene ambiguous. Germline CDR1 reads MNHEY; CDR2 reads SMNVEV (reference sequence). Deletions cut 5 bases from V and 7 bases from J, with 8 bases between. The CDR3 runs 12 residues. CDR3: CASSGRSGELFF. The CDR3 coding sequence is TGTGCCAGCAGTGGCAGGAGCGGGGAGCTGTTTTTT.

This clonotype showed up many times. The rearrangement joins TRBV5-1 to TRBJ2-2; D gene uncertain. CDR3 length equals 11 residues. Trimming shortened V by 9 bases and J by 8 bases, and 11 bases separated the two germline ends. From germline, CDR1 is SGHRS and CDR2 YFSETQ. Here the CDR3 reads CATLKGGELFF. The CDR3 nucleotides are TGCGCCACCCTCAAAGGGGGGGAGCTGTTTTTT.

In its sample, this clonotype was seen many times. The chain recombines TRBV5-1 with TRBJ1-6; D gene ambiguous. CDR3 size: 13 residues. Germline V gene lookup returns CDR1 SGHRS and CDR2 YFSETQ. Trimming took off 0 bases at V and 6 bases at J, with 4 bases between the two ends. CDR3: CASSLDSNSPLHF. For the CDR3, the DNA is TGCGCCAGCAGCTTGGACAGTAATTCACCCCTCCACTTT.

In its sample, this clonotype was seen many times. The V and J genes are TRBV4-2 and TRBJ2-1; 10 bases match TRBD2. The germline V gene has CDR1 LGHNA and CDR2 YNFKEQ. This CDR3 is 16 amino acids long. J gave up 8 bases and V 0 bases, and 7 bases lay outside the gene matches. The CDR3 region is CASSQDAAGGPHEQFF. For the CDR3, the DNA is TGTGCCAGCAGCCAAGATGCAGCGGGGGGGCCCCATGAGCAGTTCTTC.

This clonotype was picked up many times. The chain employs TRBV20-1 and TRBJ2-3; TRBD1 is a possible D gene (5 bases). Germline V CDR1 and CDR2: DFQATT, SNEGSKA (reference sequence). V was cut by 1 base and J by 5 bases, with 19 bases left in between. This CDR3 comprises 16 residues. CDR3 in amino acids: CSARVGWNTDRDTQYF. As DNA, the CDR3 is TGCAGTGCTAGAGTAGGGTGGAACACAGACAGAGATACGCAGTATTTT.

In its sample, this clonotype was seen many times. V is TRBV4-1 and J is TRBJ2-1; D is unresolved. Germline CDR1 MGHRA, CDR2 YSYEKL. V shed 1 base and J shed 5 bases, with 15 bases lying between them. CDR3 size: 16 residues. The CDR3 nucleotides read TGCGCCAGCAGCCAAGGACGTACGCCGCCCCACAATGAGCAGTTCTTC. Residues: CASSQGRTPPHNEQFF.

The chain joins TRBV5-1 to TRBJ1-4, with 7 bases identical to TRBD1. The CDR3 is 14 residues long. Per germline, CDR1 SGHRS and CDR2 YFSETQ. The ends lost 3 bases at V and 4 bases at J; junction bases unmatched: 3. The CDR3 loop reads CASSSGQFNEKLFF. Written as DNA, the CDR3 is TGCGCCAGCAGCTCGGGACAGTTTAATGAAAAACTGTTTTTT.

This clonotype came up many times. This chain uses TRBV5-6 with TRBJ2-3; no definite D call. The CDR3 has 15 residues. The ends were cut back, 4 bases at V and 1 base at J, with 13 bases in the middle. The germline gives CDR1 SGHDT, CDR2 YYEEEE. Here the CDR3 reads CASSPKRSGTDTQYF. Written as DNA, the CDR3 is TGTGCCAGCAGCCCAAAGCGTTCCGGCACAGATACGCAGTATTTT.

This clonotype occurred many times. The chain recombines TRBV12-3 or TRBV12-4 with TRBJ2-3; D could derive from TRBD1 or TRBD2 (5 bases each). The V gene lost 2 bases and the J gene lost 2 bases, with 11 bases spanning the gap. This CDR3 is 15 amino acids long. CDR3 residues: CASSLRGPLTDTQYF. The CDR3, as DNA: TGTGCCAGCAGTTTAAGGGGACCCCTCACAGATACGCAGTATTTT.

The chain carries TRBV11-2 and TRBJ1-2; 10 nucleotides align to TRBD1. Germline V gene sequence: CDR1 SGHAT, CDR2 FQNNGV. The V gene end was trimmed by 5 bases and the J gene end by 4 bases; junction bases not matched to a gene: 4. The length of the CDR3 is 14 residues. CDR3 region: CASSPWTGGYGYTF. DNA of the CDR3: TGTGCCAGCAGCCCTTGGACAGGGGGCTATGGCTACACCTTC.

This clonotype turned up a few times. The V and J genes are TRBV3-1 and TRBJ1-3; D call uncertain. The length of the CDR3 is 14 residues. The germline V and J ends were trimmed by 1 base and 1 base, with 5 bases remaining between them. Germline V gene lookup returns CDR1 LGHDT and CDR2 YNNKEL (reference sequence). This CDR3 reads CASSQVGSGNTIYF. CDR3 nucleotide sequence: TGTGCCAGCAGCCAAGTCGGATCTGGAAACACCATATATTTT.

This clonotype has a count of ten or more. The chain joins TRBV9 to TRBJ2-5, with D perhaps TRBD1 (5 bases). The CDR3 has 14 amino acids. V lost 0 bases and J 2 bases, leaving 8 bases between the germline ends. From germline, CDR1 is SGDLS and CDR2 YYNGEE. CDR3 in DNA: TGTGCCAGCAGCGTAGGGGGCCAGCAAGAGACCCAGTACTTC. Its translation is CASSVGGQQETQYF.

This clonotype showed up just a few times. V and J are TRBV7-2 and TRBJ1-2; D is uncertain. The CDR3 has 14 residues. Between the trimmed V and J ends, which lost 4 bases and 5 bases, there was a span of 14 bases. Germline CDR1 is SGHTA and CDR2 is FQGNSA. The CDR3 sequence is CASSSRLGGYGYTF. Written as DNA, the CDR3 is TGTGCCAGCAGCTCCCGCTTGGGTGGTTATGGCTACACCTTC.